The 12 T cell receptor beta chains presented below share a single source sample, sequenced in a study of PD-L1 blockade in urothelial cancer. Clones were read by immunoSEQ multiplex PCR, and TCRdb kept only the in-frame ones, dropping some. The table includes 50,000 or so clones, about 80% detected once. The input for sequencing was PBMCs, taken around atezolizumab (anti-PD-L1) treatment. The receptor set was obtained from a man in his forties with urothelial cancer.

This rearrangement joins TRBV6-5 to TRBJ2-7; TRBD1 agrees at 8 bases. The CDR3 totals 14 residues. Germline V gives CDR1 MNHEY, CDR2 SVGAGI. The V gene end was trimmed by 6 bases and the J gene end by 6 bases; junction bases not matched to a gene: 10. In DNA form, the CDR3 reads TGTGCCAGCAGGACGGACAGGGCTGGAATCGAGCAGTACTTC. The encoded protein is CASRTDRAGIEQYF.

In this sample, this clone turned up a few times. This chain uses TRBV6-5 with TRBJ1-1, with a tentative D call TRBD1 (6 bases). CDR3 length equals 13 residues. Trimming removed 5 bases at V and 6 bases at J, with 13 bases between. Germline V gene data show CDR1 as MNHEY and CDR2 as SVGAGI. The CDR3 region is CASSPNRESEAFF. CDR3 nucleotide sequence: TGTGCCAGCAGTCCTAACAGGGAATCTGAAGCTTTCTTT.

This clone was seen once. V usage is TRBV15 and J usage is TRBJ2-3; D perhaps matches TRBD1 (5 bases). Deletions cut 2 bases from V and 4 bases from J, with 13 bases between. Germline loops: CDR1 LNHNV, CDR2 YYDKDF (reference sequence). The CDR3 loop spans 15 amino acids. The CDR3 is CATSRPRQSSDTQYF. In DNA, the CDR3 is TGTGCCACCAGCAGACCAAGACAGTCCTCAGATACGCAGTATTTT.

The chain has TRBV7-2 and TRBJ1-2; TRBD1 might be the D (5 bases). The germline V and J ends were trimmed by 4 bases and 10 bases, with 19 bases remaining between them. The CDR3 loop spans 14 amino acids. Germline CDR1 is SGHTA and CDR2 is FQGNSA. The CDR3 sequence is CASSSDTRPWDYTF. CDR3 bases: TGTGCCAGCAGCTCGGACACGCGCCCTTGGGACTACACCTTC.

This chain uses TRBV4-1 with TRBJ2-1, with a tentative D call TRBD1 (6 bases). The germline CDR1 and CDR2 sequences are MGHRA and YSYEKL. This CDR3 has 15 amino acids. Trimming stripped 6 bases from V and 0 bases from J, with 12 bases between. This chain's CDR3 is CASRRDTRSYNEQFF. The CDR3 region has the DNA TGCGCCAGCAGGAGGGACACCCGCTCCTACAATGAGCAGTTCTTC.

The chain combines TRBV18 with TRBJ1-5, with 10 positions matching TRBD1. Germline V gene lookup returns CDR1 KGHSH and CDR2 LQKENI. The CDR3 extends over 16 amino acids. The V segment lost 0 bases and the J segment 5 bases; nucleotides outside the gene matches: 4. The CDR3: CASSPPRTGGDQPQHF. The CDR3 coding sequence is TGTGCCAGCTCACCACCCCGGACAGGGGGGGATCAGCCCCAGCATTTT.

Only a few counts were recorded for this clone. This sequence joins TRBV29-1 and TRBJ1-1; tentative D call: TRBD1 (6 bases). The ends were cut back, 6 bases at V and 1 base at J, with 12 bases in the middle. This CDR3 spans 13 amino acids. CDR1 and CDR2 from the germline V gene are SQVTM and ANQGSEA. CDR3 amino acids: CSVRGQSNTEAFF. The CDR3, as DNA: TGCAGCGTCCGCGGACAGTCGAACACTGAAGCTTTCTTT.

The chain couples TRBV28 to TRBJ2-2; TRBD2 agrees at 10 bases. CDR3 length equals 16 residues. Losses at the gene ends were 4 bases for V and 5 bases for J; bases not matched to a gene: 7. Germline CDR1 and CDR2: MDHEN and SYDVKM. CDR3 nucleotide sequence: TGTGCCAGCAGTTCGATTAGACTAGCGGGTACCGGGGAGCTGTTTTTT. It yields the protein CASSSIRLAGTGELFF.

CDR3 sequence (DNA): TGTGCCAGCAGCTTAGACGGGAGGGGTACCGGGGAGCTGTTTTTT. This gives the protein CASSLDGRGTGELFF. The chain has TRBV7-3 and TRBJ2-2, with 8 bases matching TRBD2. Germline V lookup: CDR1 SGHTA, CDR2 FQGTGA. The length of the CDR3 is 15 residues. Losses at the gene ends were 2 bases for V and 5 bases for J; bases not matched to a gene: 4.

The CDR3 region is CASSQSGTTYNEQFF. The CDR3 coding sequence is TGTGCCAGCAGTCAGAGCGGGACTACCTACAATGAGCAGTTCTTC. This chain links TRBV2 with TRBJ2-1; 7 positions agree with TRBD2. The germline V gene encodes CDR1 SNHLY and CDR2 FYNNEI. This CDR3 region has 15 residues. The J segment lost 2 bases and the V segment lost 5 bases, leaving 6 bases of the junction unmatched.

This chain joins TRBV6-5 and TRBJ2-1; 8 bases are shared with TRBD1. CDR1 and CDR2 from the germline V gene are MNHEY and SVGAGI. CDR3 length equals 15 residues. The trim removed 7 bases at V and 0 bases at J, leaving 5 bases unmatched. The CDR3 coding sequence is TGTGCCAGCAAAAAACAGGGGGACTCCTACAATGAGCAGTTCTTC. Protein: CASKKQGDSYNEQFF.

The gene calls are TRBV5-6 and TRBJ2-7, with 11 positions matching TRBD2. The CDR3 spans 17 residues. V was clipped by 1 base and J by 2 bases; unmatched bases: 8. The V gene's germline CDR1 is SGHDT and CDR2 YYEEEE. In DNA, the CDR3 is TGTGCCAGCAGCTTGTCCCCGACTAGCGGGATTACCTACGAGCAGTACTTC. This encodes CASSLSPTSGITYEQYF.